This TCR beta chain was recorded in a study of vaccination and CD4 T cells after COVID-19. Sequence data for DNA of cultured CD4+ T cells were generated by the Oncomine TCR Beta short-read assay. TCRdb recomputed calls from the PCR reads with MiXCR, one row per CDR3 protein. The sample includes 15,000 to 20,000 distinct CDR3 sequences, about 51% seen only once; the top ten take less than 25%. As to time point: late sampling 161 to 241 days after vaccination in a few convalescent patients. Described treatment: roughly 11-day PBMC culture with coronavirus spike peptide pools or control peptides (ViraFEST assay). Comments on this clonotype: Its antigen is as yet unknown.

The material sequenced was CD4+ T cells from blood, cultured in vitro, taken about 7 months after SARS-CoV-2 vaccination. The TCR originated in a human donor who had recovered from COVID-19.

The CDR3 DNA reads as TGCAGTGCTAGGACTCATCAAGAGACCCAGTACTTC. Amino acids: CSARTHQETQYF. This chain connects TRBV20-1 to TRBJ2-5; D gene uncertain. CDR1 and CDR2 from the germline V gene are DFQATT and SNEGSKA (reference sequence). V dropped 3 bases and J dropped 2 bases, with 7 bases sitting between them. This CDR3 spans 12 amino acids.